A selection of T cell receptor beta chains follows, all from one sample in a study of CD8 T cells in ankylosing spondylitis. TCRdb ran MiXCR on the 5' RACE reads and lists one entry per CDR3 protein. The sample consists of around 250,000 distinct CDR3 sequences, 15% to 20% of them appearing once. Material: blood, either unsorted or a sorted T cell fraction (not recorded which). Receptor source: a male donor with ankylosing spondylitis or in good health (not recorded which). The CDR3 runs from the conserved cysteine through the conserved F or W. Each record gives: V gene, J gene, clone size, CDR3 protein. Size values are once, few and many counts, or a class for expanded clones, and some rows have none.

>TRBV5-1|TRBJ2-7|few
CASSLEGTGSYEQYF
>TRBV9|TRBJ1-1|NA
CASSAQGVGTEAFF
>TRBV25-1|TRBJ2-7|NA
CASSELSYEQYF
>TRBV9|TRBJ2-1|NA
CASSVEGRPYNEQFF
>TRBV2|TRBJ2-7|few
CASSEGSGRYEQYF
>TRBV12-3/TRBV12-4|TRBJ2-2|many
CASSTSGIWTGELFF
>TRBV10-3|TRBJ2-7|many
CAISPTTGIITYEQYF
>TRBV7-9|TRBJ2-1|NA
CASSPRTSGIVNEQFF
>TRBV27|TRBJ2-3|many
CASSLAGGPDTQYF
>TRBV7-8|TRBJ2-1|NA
CASSLVVAGAYNEQFF
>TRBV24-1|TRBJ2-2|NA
CATSDWSAANTGELFF
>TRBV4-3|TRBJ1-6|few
CASSQGEFNSPLHF
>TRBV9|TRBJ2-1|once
CASSPSGTTNNEQFF
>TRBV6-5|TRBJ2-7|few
CASTGGDYEQYF
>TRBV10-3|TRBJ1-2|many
CAISESQLSNYGYTF
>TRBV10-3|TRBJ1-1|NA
CAISDLENTEAFF
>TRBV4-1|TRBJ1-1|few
CASSQPGTGETEAFF
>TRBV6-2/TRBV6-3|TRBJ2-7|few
CASSYSGASYEQYF
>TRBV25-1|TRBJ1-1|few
CASSAGQGAAFF
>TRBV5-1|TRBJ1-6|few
CASSLDGQPVSPLHF
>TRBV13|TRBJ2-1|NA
CASSPSLSDEQFF
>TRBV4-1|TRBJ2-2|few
CASSQEELLGGELFF
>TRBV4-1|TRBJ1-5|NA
CASSQVHGSNQPQHF
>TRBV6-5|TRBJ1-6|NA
CASSTRQSSYNSPLHF
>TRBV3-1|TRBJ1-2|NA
CASSHYGTAETSYGYTF
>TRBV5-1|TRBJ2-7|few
CASSQGRSGVAGYYEQYF
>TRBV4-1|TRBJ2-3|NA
CASSRLSGAPTDTQYF
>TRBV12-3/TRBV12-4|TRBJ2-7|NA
CASTQHPGAEQYF
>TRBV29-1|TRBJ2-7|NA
CSYGTGNLYEQYF
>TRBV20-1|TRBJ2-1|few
CSARWDRGPNEQFF
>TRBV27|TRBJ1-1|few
CASSDRAGTEAFF
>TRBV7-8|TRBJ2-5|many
CASSFPSGLPYQETQYF
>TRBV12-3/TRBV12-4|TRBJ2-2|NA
CASRTGVGELFF
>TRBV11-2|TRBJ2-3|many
CASSLVATPPDTQYF